This T cell receptor beta chain was documented in a study of cytomegalovirus exposure and HLA in healthy donors. Amplification used 60 Vbeta primers and 13 Jbeta primers. Clones were sequenced by immunoSEQ multiplex PCR, and TCRdb holds only the in-frame ones, with some missing. The sample consists of about 180,000 clones, over 80% of them appearing once. Germline V gene lookup returns CDR1 MNHEY and CDR2 SMNVEV (reference sequence). V was pared by 7 bases and J by 7 bases, with 13 bases of the junction left unmatched. The CDR3 is made up of 15 amino acids. The chain combines TRBV27 with TRBJ2-1, with 7 nucleotides matching TRBD2. Source material: PBMCs. The sequence derives from a man aged 35 to 55 in good health and CMV-seronegative. The CDR3 DNA sequence: TGTGCCAGCATACCTTTAGGACTAGGACGAAATGAGCAGTTCTTC. This gives the protein CASIPLGLGRNEQFF.